These T cell receptor beta chains were read from a single sample in a study of Graves' ophthalmopathy and Graves' hyperthyroidism. TCRdb ran MiXCR on the multiplex PCR reads and lists one entry per CDR3 protein. The sample records approximately 1.2 million distinct CDR3 sequences, 36% being singletons. Specimen: peripheral blood or thyroid tissue (not recorded which). The receptor set was obtained from an adult man with Graves' hyperthyroidism. Each CDR3 is given with its conserved first and last residue. The order of the fields is clone size, D gene, V gene, J gene, CDR3 DNA, CDR3 protein. The D gene is left open where the match is weak. Clone size is not always given. Where it is, it says once, few, many or a class for expanded clones.

size: -
D: -
V: TRBV5-6
J: TRBJ1-4
DNA: TGTGCCAGCAGCTCCGGACAGCCTATTAATGAAAAACTGTTTTTT
CDR3: CASSSGQPINEKLFF

size: many
D: -
V: TRBV20-1
J: TRBJ1-2
DNA: TGCAGTGCTACCCGCACCTATGGCTACACCTTC
CDR3: CSATRTYGYTF

size: many
D: -
V: TRBV10-3
J: TRBJ2-5
DNA: TGTGCCATCGGGGGCCCGTGGGACGGCCAAGAGACCCAGTACTTC
CDR3: CAIGGPWDGQETQYF

size: many
D: -
V: TRBV5-1
J: TRBJ2-5
DNA: TGCGCCAGCAGGGTAGCGCCAACCCAAGAGACCCAGTACTTC
CDR3: CASRVAPTQETQYF

size: few
D: -
V: TRBV19
J: TRBJ2-7
DNA: TGTGCCAGTAGGAGAGGTTGGGGGTACGAGCAGTACTTC
CDR3: CASRRGWGYEQYF

size: -
D: -
V: TRBV20-1
J: TRBJ1-2
DNA: TGCAGTGCTAGCAGACAGGATAGGGGCTACGCCTTC
CDR3: CSASRQDRGYAF

size: -
D: TRBD1
V: TRBV7-2
J: TRBJ2-7
DNA: TGTGTCAGCAGCTCCAGGGACAGGGGCAACACCAACGAGCAGTACTTC
CDR3: CVSSSRDRGNTNEQYF

size: many
D: -
V: TRBV20-1
J: TRBJ1-2
DNA: TGCAGTGCTAATGGACAGTCAAACTATGGCTACACCTTC
CDR3: CSANGQSNYGYTF

size: few
D: TRBD2
V: TRBV25-1
J: TRBJ2-7
DNA: TGTGCCAGCAGGTCGGGAGGGCCTAGTGAGCAGTACTTC
CDR3: CASRSGGPSEQYF

size: few
D: -
V: TRBV19
J: TRBJ2-7
DNA: TGTGCCAGTAGTATAGAGAGAGGACACGAGCAGTACTTC
CDR3: CASSIERGHEQYF

size: few
D: TRBD1
V: TRBV9
J: TRBJ1-3
DNA: TGTGCCAGCAGCGTAGAAGGCAGGGGGCTCGGAAACACCATATATTTT
CDR3: CASSVEGRGLGNTIYF

size: -
D: TRBD2
V: TRBV7-6
J: TRBJ2-6
DNA: TGTGCCAGCAGCCCCAGGGCGGGGGGCGCTGGGGCCAACGTCCTGACTTTC
CDR3: CASSPRAGGAGANVLTF

size: many
D: -
V: TRBV20-1
J: TRBJ2-7
DNA: TGCAGTGCTAGGTTCCTGCACGAGCAGTACTTC
CDR3: CSARFLHEQYF

size: few
D: -
V: TRBV7-2
J: TRBJ2-3
DNA: TGTGCCAGCAGCTTGAGGGATACAGATACGCAGTATTTT
CDR3: CASSLRDTDTQYF

size: few
D: TRBD1
V: TRBV10-3
J: TRBJ1-2
DNA: TGTGCCAGCAGTCTAACAGGGGGCCTCTATGGCTACACCTTC
CDR3: CASSLTGGLYGYTF

size: -
D: -
V: TRBV15
J: TRBJ1-5
DNA: TGTGCCACCAGCAGCGCCACAGGGACCGTAGGCCAGCCCCAGCATTTT
CDR3: CATSSATGTVGQPQHF

size: -
D: -
V: TRBV29-1
J: TRBJ1-3
DNA: TGCAGCGTTGAAGAAGGCGGAAACACCATATATTTT
CDR3: CSVEEGGNTIYF

size: -
D: -
V: TRBV6-4
J: TRBJ1-6
DNA: TGTGCCAGCAGTGAGTTAGGGGATAATTCACCCCTCCACTTT
CDR3: CASSELGDNSPLHF

size: many
D: -
V: TRBV7-9
J: TRBJ2-7
DNA: TGTGCCAGCAGCCCGGACAGCTCCTACGAGCAGTACTTC
CDR3: CASSPDSSYEQYF

size: few
D: TRBD2
V: TRBV30
J: TRBJ2-5
DNA: TGTGCCTGGAGCGGTTCCGGGACTAGCGGGGCCCAGTACTTC
CDR3: CAWSGSGTSGAQYF

size: -
D: -
V: TRBV9
J: TRBJ2-7
DNA: TGTGCCAGTGGAAAGGGGGCCTACGAGCAGTACTTC
CDR3: CASGKGAYEQYF

size: many
D: -
V: TRBV2
J: TRBJ2-7
DNA: TGTGCCAGCAGACTCTACGAGCAGTACTTC
CDR3: CASRLYEQYF